The sequence of this T cell receptor (beta chain) was determined in a study of OX40 agonist ivuxolimab in advanced cancers. Libraries were prepared by immunoSEQ multiplex PCR; TCRdb keeps only in-frame clonotypes and omits some of them. The sample has around 80,000 clones, about 85% seen once. Germline CDR1 SEHNR, CDR2 FQNEAQ (reference sequence). The CDR3 spans 15 residues. V lost 3 bases to trimming and J lost 0 bases, with 9 bases between them. Study results and caveats: Among the lowest levels of clonal expansion were found in partial responders at 0.1-3.0 mg/kg.

Concerning this clone itself: What it binds is unknown.

The TCR comes from an adult with an advanced solid tumor such as melanoma, head and neck, liver or kidney cancer. The chain uses TRBV7-9 and TRBJ1-3; D is ambiguous. This material consisted of CD4+ or CD8+ T cells sorted from blood, taken in a trial of the OX40 agonist ivuxolimab. CDR3 sequence (DNA): TGTGCCAGCAGCTTCCGCGGGTTCTCTGGAAACACCATATATTTT. Translating it yields CASSFRGFSGNTIYF.